The 9 T cell receptor beta chains in this list originate from one sample, sequenced in a study of post-analysis software for immune sequencing data. General study points: There were about five TRBV segments more frequent in patients than controls, and TRBV5-6, TRBV5-1 and TRBV20-1 were among them.

These receptors have no known antigen. TCR beta cDNA libraries included unique molecular identifiers. Each CDR3 protein gets one entry after TCRdb re-called the PCR reads with MiXCR. The sample lists 740,000 or so distinct CDR3 sequences, roughly 58% occurring once. What was sequenced was blood. These receptor sequences come from a girl aged 5-17 years with multiple sclerosis.

This clonotype was detected many times. The chain uses TRBV20-1 and TRBJ2-7, with 9 bases identical to TRBD2. The CDR3 consists of 14 residues. The germline gives CDR1 DFQATT, CDR2 SNEGSKA (reference sequence). Trimming cost V 3 bases and J 3 bases; bases outside gene matches: 6. This CDR3 is CSASTASGIYEQYF. The DNA for the CDR3 is TGCAGTGCTAGTACGGCTAGCGGGATCTACGAGCAGTACTTC.

The V gene is TRBV20-1, the J gene TRBJ2-3; no reliable D call. There are 14 residues in the CDR3. Germline assignment: CDR1 DFQATT and CDR2 SNEGSKA (reference sequence). Trimming pared 3 bases from V and 4 bases from J, leaving 14 bases between. As DNA, the CDR3 is TGCAGTGCTAGGTGGGAAGCCCCCGCAGATACGCAGTATTTT. Encoded protein: CSARWEAPADTQYF.

This clonotype was picked up a small number of times. The V and J genes are TRBV24-1 and TRBJ2-3; 7 nucleotides align to TRBD2. V was clipped by 2 bases and J by 5 bases; unmatched bases: 6. Per germline, CDR1 KGHDR and CDR2 SFDVKD. The CDR3 is 15 residues long. The chain's CDR3 is CATSDSGTMIDTQYF. The CDR3, as DNA: TGTGCCACCAGTGATTCCGGGACTATGATAGATACGCAGTATTTT.

The chain carries TRBV29-1 and TRBJ2-1; 7 nucleotides line up with TRBD1. CDR1 is SQVTM, CDR2 ANQGSEA, per germline. Losses at the gene ends were 4 bases for V and 8 bases for J; bases not matched to a gene: 5. The CDR3 runs 12 residues. CDR3 amino acids: CSVGQGWDEQFF. CDR3 nucleotide sequence: TGCAGCGTTGGACAGGGTTGGGATGAGCAGTTCTTC.

V gene TRBV11-2 combines with J gene TRBJ2-3, with D perhaps TRBD2 (6 bases). The CDR3 has 15 amino acids. V was clipped by 1 base and J by 4 bases, with 12 bases between them. The germline V gene has CDR1 SGHAT and CDR2 FQNNGV. The CDR3 loop reads CASSLGIGGADTQYF. The CDR3 DNA reads TGTGCCAGCAGCTTAGGAATAGGCGGGGCAGATACGCAGTATTTT.

This chain uses TRBV12-3 or TRBV12-4 with TRBJ2-4; 8 bases are a match to TRBD1. The last part of the DNA fits TRBJ2-7 better; the J call may be wrong. This CDR3 region has 13 residues. The CDR3 sequence is CASSVGQVYEQYF. In nucleotides, the CDR3 is TGTGCCAGCAGTGTGGGACAGGTCTACGAGCAGTACTTC.

This chain joins TRBV15 and TRBJ1-2, with TRBD1 matching 7 bases. Germline V gene data show CDR1 as LNHNV and CDR2 as YYDKDF (reference sequence). The CDR3 totals 15 residues. Trimming cost V 2 bases and J 2 bases; bases outside gene matches: 5. CDR3 nucleotide sequence: TGTGCCACCAGCAGATGGGGACAGATCAACTATGGCTACACCTTC. Translation gives CATSRWGQINYGYTF.

The chain uses TRBV5-1 and TRBJ2-1; D is possibly TRBD1 (5 bases). The CDR3 has 15 residues. Germline CDR1 reads SGHRS; CDR2 reads YFSETQ. The V and J ends lost 7 bases and 2 bases respectively, with 16 bases between them. The CDR3 loop is CASGPRQQTYNEQFF. DNA for the CDR3: TGCGCCAGCGGACCACGACAGCAAACCTACAATGAGCAGTTCTTC.

The V and J genes are TRBV20-1 and TRBJ2-4; TRBD2 is a possible D gene (6 bases). CDR1 is DFQATT and CDR2 is SNEGSKA in the germline V gene (reference sequence). The CDR3 totals 13 residues. V was shortened by 6 bases and J by 2 bases, with 11 bases between the two germline ends. CDR3 region: CSAVLATKNIQYF. The DNA of the CDR3 is TGCAGTGCCGTGCTAGCGACCAAAAACATTCAGTACTTC.